This T cell receptor (beta chain) was profiled in a study of Graves' ophthalmopathy and Graves' hyperthyroidism. This CDR3 contains 15 residues. V was pared by 1 base and J by 1 base, with 10 bases between. Germline V CDR1 and CDR2: SGHNT, YENEEA. At least ten counts were recorded for this clonotype. The study amplified TCR beta CDR3 regions using RNA transcripts. First-round RT-PCR employed HTBI primers, with a second-round multiplex PCR after it. MiXCR, applied by TCRdb to the multiplex PCR reads, yields one record per CDR3 protein. The sample shows about 550,000 distinct CDR3 sequences, 35% to 40% of them seen only once. Other autoimmune diseases, uncontrolled infections, pregnancy or lactation excluded patients from enrollment.

The chain recombines TRBV11-3 with TRBJ2-5; no reliable D call. The receptor's source is an adult man with Graves' hyperthyroidism. Sequencing used peripheral blood or thyroid tissue (not recorded which). CDR3 amino acids: CASSLGATFQETQYF. The CDR3 DNA follows: TGTGCCAGCAGCTTAGGGGCCACCTTCCAAGAGACCCAGTACTTC.